This T cell receptor beta chain came from a study of control samples from healthy donors and cancer patients. Sequencing used immunoSEQ multiplex PCR; TCRdb keeps in-frame clones, though not all of them. This sample has 100,000 to 150,000 clones; around 90% occur once, and the top ten carry roughly 2.7%. CDR1 and CDR2 (germline): SGHAT, FQDESV (reference sequence). The CDR3 has 16 amino acids. Trimming took 5 bases from V and 1 from J, leaving 14 bases between them. The receptor was isolated from a man aged 40-49 years in good health. J is TRBJ2-2 and V is TRBV11-1; tentative D call: TRBD2 (6 bases). The source material was blood. CDR3 residues: CASSSDWGLNTGELFF. The CDR3 region has the DNA TGTGCCAGCAGCAGCGACTGGGGACTGAACACCGGGGAGCTGTTTTTT.